The subject of this entry is one T cell receptor (beta chain). Its matching antigen is unknown. Profiling relied on immunoSEQ multiplex PCR, and the TCRdb table lists in-frame clones only, not all of them. The data show under 150,000 clones, roughly nine tenths seen once. The data originate from a study of T cell responses to AZD1222 COVID-19 vaccine. The study's findings and limits: CD4 TCRs covered the whole spike, strongest at regions 160-218 and 743-854. A mostly white British donor set with more females was recruited, and clonal diversity was possibly underestimated.

Sequencing was performed on peripheral blood, taken on day 0 of AZD1222 vaccination. This clonotype was sampled from an adult in good health.

The CDR3: CASSPRLVQETQYF. CDR3 sequence (DNA): TGTGCCAGTAGCCCCAGACTAGTTCAAGAGACCCAGTACTTC. This chain joins TRBV19 and TRBJ2-5; TRBD2 is a possible D gene (6 bases). The germline V gene has CDR1 LNHDA and CDR2 SQIVND (reference sequence). CDR3 length: 14 amino acids. V was shortened by 6 bases and J by 2 bases, with 13 bases between the two germline ends.